These T cell receptor beta chains were read from a single sample in a study of response to subunit inactivated influenza vaccine. One entry per CDR3 protein results from TCRdb running MiXCR on the RT-PCR reads. Of 500,000 to 600,000 distinct CDR3 sequences in the sample, 12% were seen once. This specimen was PBMCs from blood, taken on the day of vaccination. All receptors come from a man aged 50 to 59 who received an inactivated influenza vaccine. The CDR3 runs from the conserved cysteine through the conserved F or W. The order of the fields is V gene, J gene, clone size, D gene, CDR3 protein, CDR3 DNA. A D gene is named only where the DNA matches it firmly. Only part of the rows carry a size: once, few, many, or a class if the clone is expanded.

TRBV20-1	TRBJ1-5	-	-	CSALAGGVPNQPQHF	TGCAGTGCGCTGGCCGGAGGTGTCCCTAATCAGCCCCAGCATTTT
TRBV5-1	TRBJ1-2	few	-	CASSLATGSANYGYTF	TGCGCCAGCAGCTTGGCTACAGGGTCGGCTAACTATGGCTACACCTTC
TRBV6-6	TRBJ1-2	many	-	CASSPGVGYTF	TGTGCCAGCAGTCCAGGGGTCGGCTACACCTTC
TRBV7-2	TRBJ2-1	-	TRBD2	CASSLTSGGIRAQFF	TGTGCCAGCAGCTTAACTAGCGGGGGGATCCGGGCCCAGTTCTTC
TRBV29-1	TRBJ2-3	-	-	CSVDRGTDTQYF	TGCAGCGTTGACAGGGGCACAGATACGCAGTATTTT
TRBV12-3/TRBV12-4	TRBJ1-2	few	TRBD1	CASSRDRGNGYTF	TGTGCCAGCAGTCGGGACAGGGGGAATGGCTACACCTTC
TRBV12-3/TRBV12-4	TRBJ2-7	many	-	CASSYVRDSEQYF	TGTGCCAGCAGCTACGTGCGGGATAGCGAGCAGTACTTC
TRBV20-1	TRBJ1-2	few	-	CSAKQDPYGYTF	TGCAGTGCTAAACAGGATCCCTATGGCTACACCTTC
TRBV5-6	TRBJ2-2	many	-	CASSRPPGELFF	TGTGCCAGCAGTAGGCCCCCCGGGGAGCTGTTTTTT
TRBV10-3	TRBJ2-5	few	-	CAARRAGQETQYF	TGTGCCGCCCGGCGGGCGGGCCAAGAGACCCAGTACTTC
TRBV10-3	TRBJ2-2	-	TRBD1	CAISEGDSLTTGELFF	TGTGCCATCAGTGAAGGGGACAGTCTAACCACCGGGGAGCTGTTTTTT
TRBV3-1	TRBJ2-7	-	-	CASSYMTTLGEQYF	TGTGCCAGCAGCTATATGACGACCCTAGGCGAGCAGTACTTC
TRBV30	TRBJ1-2	-	-	CAWSVGQPYGYTF	TGTGCCTGGAGTGTAGGACAGCCCTATGGCTACACCTTC
TRBV2	TRBJ2-7	many	-	CASSVTGAYEQYF	TGTGCCAGCAGTGTCACAGGAGCCTACGAGCAGTACTTC
TRBV7-6	TRBJ2-3	-	TRBD1	CASSFQGDGSDTQYF	TGTGCCAGCAGCTTTCAGGGGGACGGGTCAGATACGCAGTATTTT
TRBV4-2	TRBJ1-6	-	TRBD1	CASSQVQGGNSPLHF	TGTGCCAGCAGCCAAGTTCAGGGGGGAAATTCACCCCTCCACTTT
TRBV20-1	TRBJ1-1	few	-	CSAYEDLNTEAFF	TGCAGTGCCTACGAGGACTTGAACACTGAAGCTTTCTTT
TRBV5-1	TRBJ2-3	few	-	CASSFELTYTDTQYF	TGCGCCAGCAGCTTTGAGCTGACATACACAGATACGCAGTATTTT
TRBV24-1	TRBJ1-2	-	TRBD1	CATSDEQGYGYTF	TGTGCCACCAGTGATGAACAGGGGTATGGCTACACCTTC
TRBV6-2/TRBV6-3	TRBJ2-1	-	TRBD2	CASTTRRLAVQNNEQFF	TGTGCCAGCACCACACGAAGACTAGCGGTACAAAACAATGAGCAGTTCTTC
TRBV3-1	TRBJ2-1	-	TRBD2	CASSPGLAGAHEQFF	TGTGCCAGCAGCCCCGGACTAGCGGGAGCCCATGAGCAGTTCTTC
TRBV20-1	TRBJ2-5	-	-	CSASTVTAQETQYF	TGCAGTGCTAGTACGGTGACGGCCCAAGAGACCCAGTACTTC
TRBV12-3/TRBV12-4	TRBJ2-5	-	TRBD2	CASSPPSGVETQYF	TGTGCCAGCAGTCCACCTAGCGGGGTGGAGACCCAGTACTTC
TRBV3-1	TRBJ2-1	few	TRBD2	CASSQPTSGRDNEQFF	TGTGCCAGCAGCCAACCCACTAGCGGGCGAGACAATGAGCAGTTCTTC
TRBV5-1	TRBJ1-3	-	-	CASSDTSNTRYF	TGCGCCAGCAGCGATACGAGCAACACCAGATATTTT
TRBV7-2	TRBJ2-7	-	-	CASTISHFSYEQYF	TGTGCCAGCACCATTTCCCATTTCTCCTACGAGCAGTACTTC
TRBV7-2	TRBJ2-1	few	-	CASSLGALNNEQFF	TGTGCCAGCAGCTTGGGCGCCCTAAACAATGAGCAGTTCTTC
TRBV7-9	TRBJ1-2	many	TRBD1	CASSSTGTYGYTF	TGTGCCAGCAGCTCGACAGGGACCTATGGCTACACCTTC
TRBV5-1	TRBJ2-1	-	-	CASSLGFVGVVNEQFF	TGCGCCAGCAGCTTGGGTTTCGTGGGAGTTGTCAATGAGCAGTTCTTC
TRBV27	TRBJ2-3	-	-	CASSTTVRTDTQYF	TGTGCCAGCAGCACCACCGTGCGCACAGATACGCAGTATTTT
TRBV20-1	TRBJ2-3	few	TRBD2	CSARDVAGSRESQYF	TGCAGTGCTAGAGATGTAGCGGGGTCACGTGAATCGCAGTATTTT
TRBV11-2	TRBJ1-1	few	TRBD1	CASSLGDRDNTEAFF	TGTGCCAGCAGCTTAGGGGACAGAGACAACACTGAAGCTTTCTTT